Reported below is one T cell receptor (beta chain). Its matching antigen is unknown. This record belongs to a study of cytomegalovirus exposure and HLA in healthy donors. Study findings and constraints: Accurate prediction of most subjects' HLA-A and HLA-B alleles from TCR beta sequences was reported.

Germline V gene lookup returns CDR1 MNHEY and CDR2 SMNVEV (reference sequence). This CDR3 region has 15 residues. V was pared by 2 bases and J by 1 base, with 9 bases between. It was with 60 Vbeta and 13 Jbeta primers that the PCR ran. The repertoire was sequenced with immunoSEQ multiplex PCR; TCRdb's copy has only in-frame clones and lacks some. The table records some 150,000 clones, over 75% of them present only once. The V and J genes are TRBV27 and TRBJ2-1; unclear D gene. The specimen sequenced was PBMCs. The TCR originated in a man between 50 and 59 years old in good health and CMV-seronegative. As DNA, the CDR3 is TGTGCCAGCAGTTTACAATCCGGGTCCTACAATGAGCAGTTCTTC. Translation: CASSLQSGSYNEQFF.